The clone carrying this T cell receptor beta chain has a count of ten or more. Its antigen is unidentified. Looked up from germline, CDR1 is LGHDT and CDR2 is YNNKEL (reference sequence). The CDR3 has 16 residues. Trimming pared 2 bases from V and 9 bases from J, leaving 17 bases between. This sample is part of a study of CD8+CD57+ T cells in acquired aplastic anemia. Study-wide background: The sorted CD4+ and CD8+ cells yielded an average around 3.2 ug of DNA. Study-level results: CD8+ Simpson's diversity did not differ significantly between patients and controls. There were over 25 CD8+ CDR3 sequences that occurred in both patients and controls.

Only patients with CD8+CD57+ cell expansion on flow cytometry were chosen for sequencing. The TCR beta profiling, which covered VDJ combination and CDR3 sequence, was carried out using genomic DNA as the template. TCRdb called the reads again in MiXCR, with one record for every CDR3 protein. The data show 210,000 or so distinct CDR3 sequences, over 40% seen once. Sequences were obtained from sorted CD4+, CD8+, or CD8+CD57+ T cells (not recorded which) from PBMCs. This TCR came from a human donor with aplastic anemia. The chain is built from TRBV3-1 and TRBJ1-6, with D possibly matching TRBD1 (5 bases). The CDR3 loop is CASSQPWGTGGSPLHF. In DNA form, the CDR3 reads TGTGCCAGCAGCCAACCCTGGGGAACTGGGGGTTCACCCCTCCACTTT. The complete variable domain, with remaining parts taken from reference TRBV3-1 and TRBJ1-6, reads DTAVSQTPKYLVTQMGNDKSIKCEQNLGHDTMYWYKQDSKKFLKIMFSYNNKELIINETVPNRFSPKSPDKAHLNLHINSLELGDSAVYFCASSQPWGTGGSPLHFGNGTRLTVT.